This T cell receptor (beta chain) derives from a study of blood T cells in healthy people across ages (dated by TCRdb to about 2015). Study-level background: Template switching captured roughly one uniquely barcoded TCR beta cDNA molecule per two T cells in model experiments. The study measured age-related changes in TCR beta repertoire diversity using deep sequencing normalized with unique cDNA molecular identifiers. The donors were divided into four age groups: young (average approximately 17 years), middle-aged (under 40), aged (roughly 66) and long-lived (about 90). Donors of different ages were randomly distributed across sequencing lanes to avoid experimental bias. Using the same blood draw, the study looked at two additional independent replicas of 1 million unique cDNA reads for two donors, one aged 18 to 30 and the other aged 80 or older.

A word on this clonotype: Its antigen is still unknown. A read error is possible here, since a much larger clone lies one base away.

The CDR3 goes from the cysteine to the phenylalanine over 12 residues. Only CDR3 DNA is held: 36 bases, read in frame from base 1. Per the germline V gene, MDHEN is the CDR1 and SYDVKM is the CDR2. The donors were roughly 39 Caucasian individuals from Russia, aged roughly 6 to 95 years, who were systemically healthy. Ten milliliters of peripheral blood were drawn from each donor into EDTA-treated Vacutainer tubes. PBMCs were isolated by Ficoll-Paque density-gradient centrifugation, with at least 6.5 million obtained per sample. Total RNA, at least 6 micrograms per sample, was extracted from PBMCs with Trizol reagent. The percentages of naive CD45RAhigh/CD27high T cells were determined by flow cytometry on a PBMC aliquot from every donor. Summary of the overall study and its limitations: Estimates of total diversity based on one million sequenced T cells were regarded as lower bounds and as underestimates. Observed TCR beta diversity per million T cells fell roughly linearly with age, and a significant reduction was already apparent by age around 40. The percentage of naive T cells measured by flow cytometry correlated strongly with observed TCR beta diversity. Because donor CMV infection status was unknown, age-related changes in expanded clonotypes were potentially confounded. Compared with the aged group, the long-lived group had more naive CD4+ T cells, fewer expanded clones and increased TCR diversity, suggesting age selection. Because profiling used bulk unsorted PBMCs, naive and antigen-experienced compartments could not be compared conclusively.

The method was 5' RACE. The listed sequencing device is Illumina HiSeq 2500. A second PCR of about 7 to 12 cycles was run with a J-beta primer mix and a sample-barcoded 5' primer. A unique molecular identifier was introduced onto each TCR beta cDNA molecule by a template-switch 5' adaptor carrying 12 random nucleotides. Each sample yielded at least 3 million CDR3-containing paired-end reads. The Mint cDNA synthesis kit, primed by a TRBC-specific oligonucleotide, was used to synthesize first-strand cDNA from all RNA. All cDNA was treated with uracil-DNA glycosylase and then went through a first 18-cycle PCR with the universal primers M1SS and BC2_uni_R. Per the source publication's procedure: Each sample was normalized by randomly selecting 1 million high-quality reads, each carrying a distinct molecular identifier. Instead of being binned into consensus sequences, reads that shared molecular identifiers were thrown out. MiTCR, with a Q25 quality threshold and the strictest error-elimination algorithm, was used for CDR3 identification, clonotype clustering and error correction. A nonparametric unseen species model with Euler transformation was used to estimate lower-bound total TCR beta diversity. Using fastp trimming at Q25 and MiXCR clonotype assembly, TCRdb reanalyzed the public sequencing data and kept in-frame beta chains. Every distinct CDR3 protein forms one entry, paired with its most common genes and DNA. TCRdb assigned the V and J calls; the authors' analysis was not used. This sample comprises hundreds of thousands of distinct CDR3 sequences, about 30% of them detected only once. Together, the top ten hold 15% of the sample.

Material: blood. The sequence joins TRBV28 to TRBJ1-2, with the D segment identity uncertain. This TCR came from a woman of 80 years or more in good health. Donor details come from another sample of the same person, matched by shared clones. The DNA sequence is TGTGCCGGCAGCCTTATGTCCTATGGCTACACCTTC. It specifies CAGSLMSYGYTF.